The 22 T cell receptor beta chains below all came from one sample that was sequenced in a study of cytomegalovirus exposure and HLA in healthy donors. Amplification used 60 Vbeta primers and 13 Jbeta primers. Only in-frame clones appear in the TCRdb table, and some are missing; sequencing was by immunoSEQ multiplex PCR. The sample shows roughly 130,000 clones, less than 85% of them seen only once. The specimen was PBMCs. Receptors were obtained from a man in his forties or fifties in good health and CMV-seronegative.

The J gene is TRBJ2-1, the V gene TRBV7-9; 9 bases align to TRBD2. The V and J ends lost 5 bases and 3 bases, in that order; junction bases with no gene match: 8. CDR1 is SEHNR and CDR2 is FQNEAQ in the germline V gene (reference sequence). CDR3 size: 16 residues. The CDR3, as DNA: TGTGCCAGCAGCCCGAGACTAGCGGAAAACTACAATGAGCAGTTCTTC. Its translation: CASSPRLAENYNEQFF. Supplemented by reference TRBV7-9 and TRBJ2-1, the full variable domain reads DTGVSQNPRHKITKRGQNVTFRCDPISEHNRLYWYRQTLGQGPEFLTYFQNEAQLEKSRLLSDRFSAERPKGSFSTLEIQRTEQGDSAMYLCASSPRLAENYNEQFFGPGTRLTVL.

The chain joins TRBV13 to TRBJ2-1, with 10 positions matching TRBD2. This CDR3 contains 14 residues. J lost 8 bases, V lost 0 bases, and 1 base had no gene match. Germline CDR1 and CDR2: PRHDT and FYEKMQ (reference sequence). The CDR3 DNA reads TGTGCCAGCAGCTTAGGTCTAGCGGGAGATGAGCAGTTCTTC. Amino acid sequence: CASSLGLAGDEQFF.

The chain couples TRBV5-6 to TRBJ1-1; D is ambiguous. This CDR3 is 14 amino acids long. Germline values: CDR1 SGHDT, CDR2 YYEEEE. V was clipped by 6 bases and J by 1 base, with 13 bases between them. CDR3 region: CASTIEQKNTEAFF. The CDR3 DNA sequence: TGTGCCAGCACCATAGAACAGAAGAACACTGAAGCTTTCTTT.

To note about this clone: This CDR3 fails to terminate in the conserved phenylalanine or tryptophan, so it likely reflects a read error. This rearrangement joins TRBV5-6 to TRBJ2-6; D unresolved. The germline V gene encodes CDR1 SGHDT and CDR2 YYEEEE. The CDR3 has 15 amino acids. Trimming pared 4 bases from V and 0 bases from J, leaving 8 bases between. CDR3 residues: CASSLQGSGANVLTV. The CDR3 coding sequence is TGTGCCAGCAGCCTTCAAGGCTCTGGGGCCAACGTCCTGACTGTC.

This clone was counted a few times. The V gene is TRBV7-9, the J gene TRBJ1-1; 8 nucleotides agree with TRBD1. This CDR3 is built from 16 residues. Germline V gives CDR1 SEHNR, CDR2 FQNEAQ (reference sequence). V shed 3 bases and J 9 bases; nucleotides not matched to a gene: 15. The DNA for the CDR3 is TGTGCCAGCAGCTTCCCTGACGGACAGGGAATATTGCAAGCTTTCTTT. Encoded protein: CASSFPDGQGILQAFF.

This chain's CDR3 is CASSGLAGIYEQYF. The CDR3 coding sequence is TGTGCCAGTTCCGGACTAGCGGGGATTTACGAGCAGTACTTC. The gene calls are TRBV28 and TRBJ2-7; 12 bases are a match to TRBD2. V was pared by 9 bases and J by 4 bases, with 7 bases of the junction left unmatched. The CDR3 consists of 14 residues. Germline V CDR1 and CDR2: MDHEN, SYDVKM.

This sequence joins TRBV10-1 and TRBJ2-1; the D is unclear. Between the trimmed V and J ends, which lost 0 bases and 7 bases, there was a span of 4 bases. CDR1 and CDR2 from the germline V gene are WNHNN and SYGVQD (reference sequence). This CDR3 contains 12 residues. In DNA, the CDR3 is TGCGCCAGCAGTGAGTCTTCTAATGAGCAGTTCTTC. Protein sequence: CASSESSNEQFF.

This chain links TRBV6-1 with TRBJ2-3; D gene ambiguous. V gave up 2 bases and J gave up 2 bases, with 14 bases separating them. The germline CDR1 and CDR2 sequences are MNHNS and SASEGT. There are 16 residues in the CDR3. CDR3 coding DNA: TGTGCCAGCAGTGAATTGACCGGGTTTTTCACAGATACGCAGTATTTT. Translation gives CASSELTGFFTDTQYF.

Worth noting for this clone: Other DNA sequences from this sample encode an identical CDR3 as well. The chain has TRBV10-3 and TRBJ1-1, with D possibly matching TRBD1 (6 bases). V dropped 2 bases and J dropped 1 base, with 8 bases sitting between them. The CDR3 consists of 14 residues. In germline, CDR1 is ENHRY, CDR2 SYGVKD. The CDR3 region is CAISERGGNTEAFF. The CDR3 DNA reads TGTGCCATCAGTGAGAGGGGGGGGAACACTGAAGCTTTCTTT.

This clone was seen a handful of times. The genes are TRBV4-1 and TRBJ2-1, with TRBD1 identical over 9 bases. Germline V lookup: CDR1 MGHRA, CDR2 YSYEKL. With 5 bases clipped from V and 6 bases from J, the junction kept 14 bases outside the gene matches. This CDR3 has 17 amino acids. The CDR3 reads CASSSRTGVNMGNEQFF. Here the CDR3 DNA reads TGCGCCAGCAGCTCCAGGACAGGGGTAAATATGGGCAATGAGCAGTTCTTC.

The V call is TRBV6-1, the J call TRBJ2-1, with a tentative D call TRBD2 (5 bases). There are 14 residues in the CDR3. Germline CDR1 is MNHNS and CDR2 is SASEGT. The V end was cut by 10 bases, the J end by 4 bases, with 17 bases between. For the CDR3, the DNA is TGTGCCATCTCCCGGGATCCCCTTTACAATGAGCAGTTCTTC. It is translated as CAISRDPLYNEQFF.

In its sample, this clone was seen a few times. The V and J genes are TRBV29-1 and TRBJ2-3; possibly TRBD2 for D (5 bases). This CDR3 spans 12 amino acids. V gave up 3 bases and J gave up 5 bases, with 9 bases separating them. Germline CDR1 SQVTM, CDR2 ANQGSEA. This chain's CDR3 is CSVDSGRDTQYF. The DNA of the CDR3 is TGCAGCGTTGATTCGGGGAGAGATACGCAGTATTTT.

The CDR3 nucleotides read TGTGCCAGCAGTTTCCCGGGACAGCCCTACAATGAGCAGTTCTTC. Translation: CASSFPGQPYNEQFF. The chain joins TRBV27 to TRBJ2-1; 7 bases agree with TRBD1. The germline gives CDR1 MNHEY, CDR2 SMNVEV (reference sequence). J was trimmed by 2 bases and V by 3 bases; bases with no gene match: 4. CDR3 length: 15 residues.

This clone has just a few counts. This chain connects TRBV19 to TRBJ1-5, with D unclear. The CDR3 is made up of 13 amino acids. V lost 6 bases, J lost 5 bases, and 11 bases lay in between. Germline V gene data show CDR1 as LNHDA and CDR2 as SQIVND (reference sequence). In DNA, the CDR3 is TGTGCCAGTAGCCCGACGAGGGATCAGCCCCAGCATTTT. Its protein is CASSPTRDQPQHF. Variable domain in full (rest from reference TRBV19 and TRBJ1-5): DGGITQSPKYLFRKEGQNVTLSCEQNLNHDAMYWYRQDPGQGLRLIYYSQIVNDFQKGDIAEGYSVSREKKESFPLTVTSAQKNPTAFYLCASSPTRDQPQHFGDGTRLSIL.

The chain employs TRBV18 and TRBJ1-5, with TRBD1 as a possible D gene (6 bases). In germline, CDR1 is KGHSH, CDR2 LQKENI. V lost 5 bases to trimming and J lost 7 bases, with 12 bases between them. This CDR3 is 13 amino acids long. The CDR3 DNA sequence: TGTGCCAGCTCATCAGGGGAGAACCAGCCCCAGCATTTT. This encodes CASSSGENQPQHF.

The J gene is TRBJ2-2, the V gene TRBV9; no reliable D call. Trimming left V 2 bases short and J 7 bases short, with 9 bases between. CDR1 and CDR2 from the germline V gene are SGDLS and YYNGEE. The CDR3 is 13 amino acids. The CDR3 nucleotides read TGTGCCAGCAGCGTCCCTCTTTACGGGGAGCTGTTTTTT. It specifies CASSVPLYGELFF. The full variable domain, in which reference TRBV9 and TRBJ2-2 provide the parts outside the CDR3, is DSGVTQTPKHLITATGQRVTLRCSPRSGDLSVYWYQQSLDQGLQFLIQYYNGEERAKGNILERFSAQQFPDLHSELNLSSLELGDSALYFCASSVPLYGELFFGEGSRLTVL.

V gene TRBV2 combines with J gene TRBJ1-4, with 7 bases lining up with TRBD1. CDR1 is SNHLY and CDR2 is FYNNEI in the germline V gene. The CDR3 has 14 amino acids. The ends lost 4 bases at V and 5 bases at J; junction bases unmatched: 4. CDR3 DNA sequence: TGTGCCAGCAGTGGGGGGACAGTGAATGAAAAACTGTTTTTT. It encodes CASSGGTVNEKLFF. Drawing the rest from reference TRBV2 and TRBJ1-4, the complete variable domain is EPEVTQTPSHQVTQMGQEVILRCVPISNHLYFYWYRQILGQKVEFLVSFYNNEISEKSEIFDDQFSVERPDGSNFTLKIRSTKLEDSAMYFCASSGGTVNEKLFFGSGTQLSVL.

The V call is TRBV7-9, the J call TRBJ1-2; 9 nucleotides agree with TRBD1. Germline values: CDR1 SEHNR, CDR2 FQNEAQ (reference sequence). This CDR3 comprises 16 residues. The trim removed 6 bases at V and 4 bases at J, leaving 12 bases unmatched. The CDR3 here is CASRPSGTGQSYGYTF. The CDR3 DNA follows: TGTGCCAGCAGACCGTCCGGGACAGGGCAGTCCTATGGCTACACCTTC.

This rearrangement joins TRBV20-1 to TRBJ1-6; D gene uncertain. Trimming removed 4 bases from V and 8 bases from J, with 6 bases in between. The germline CDR1 and CDR2 sequences are DFQATT and SNEGSKA (reference sequence). This CDR3 comprises 11 residues. Written as DNA, the CDR3 is TGCAGTGCTATCGTTGATTCACCCCTCCACTTT. It encodes CSAIVDSPLHF.

The V gene is TRBV2, the J gene TRBJ1-1; 8 bases agree with TRBD1. Germline values: CDR1 SNHLY, CDR2 FYNNEI. This CDR3 has 12 residues. With V trimmed by 6 bases and J by 7 bases, 4 bases remained unmatched. The CDR3 nucleotides read TGTGCCAGCAGCCCGGACAGGGTTGAAGCTTTCTTT. Translating it yields CASSPDRVEAFF. Supplemented by reference TRBV2 and TRBJ1-1, the full variable domain reads EPEVTQTPSHQVTQMGQEVILRCVPISNHLYFYWYRQILGQKVEFLVSFYNNEISEKSEIFDDQFSVERPDGSNFTLKIRSTKLEDSAMYFCASSPDRVEAFFGQGTRLTVV.

V and J are TRBV30 and TRBJ2-5, with 8 nucleotides matching TRBD2. The J call may be incorrect, as the DNA end agrees better with TRBJ2-7. The germline gives CDR1 GTSNPN, CDR2 SVGIG (reference sequence). This CDR3 is 13 amino acids long. In DNA form, the CDR3 reads TGTGCCTGGTCTAGCGGGTTGTCCTACGAGCAGTACTTC. This encodes CAWSSGLSYEQYF.

The rearrangement links TRBV5-4 to TRBJ2-6; D possibly corresponds to TRBD1 (6 bases). V lost 3 bases, J lost 1 base, and 11 bases lay in between. The CDR3 loop spans 16 amino acids. The V gene's germline CDR1 is SGHNT and CDR2 YYREEE (reference sequence). The CDR3 DNA sequence: TGTGCCAGCAGCTACAACGGACAGTCTGGGGCCAACGTCCTGACTTTC. This encodes CASSYNGQSGANVLTF.